This T cell receptor (beta chain) was observed in a study of blood T cell repertoires in COVID-19. About the research overall: COVID-19 samples, acute and convalescent, were from the United States, Italy and Spain.

CDR3 size: 15 residues. Germline V gene lookup returns CDR1 MNHGY and CDR2 SAAAGT. Trimming removed 8 bases from V and 2 bases from J, with 18 bases in between. How the authors handled the data: Estimation of nucleated cell counts was performed using reference gene primer amplification. Data came from immunoSEQ multiplex PCR; TCRdb stores just in-frame clones and leaves some out. For V, J and clone size, that table is used; D and trimming come from the DNA. The table shows 150,000 to 200,000 clones, with roughly 80% occurring only once. The source material was PBMCs or T cells enriched from blood (not recorded which). This chain joins TRBV6-8 and TRBJ2-5, with D tentatively TRBD2 (5 bases). The sequence was collected from a woman aged 40 to 50 with acute COVID-19. The chain's CDR3 is CASGQGPRGQETQYF. CDR3 bases: TGTGCCAGCGGTCAAGGGCCCCGAGGGCAAGAGACCCAGTACTTC.